This T cell receptor beta chain was captured in a study of identical twins. Findings and caveats of the study: Modelling approaches yielded underestimates of out-of-frame TCR alpha sharing between monozygotic twins. Cord blood beta clonotypes present at high abundance carried fewer insertions; no such pattern appeared in memory repertoires. A cross-sectional statistical analysis, not follow-up of the same donors, supported the conclusions.

The CDR3 has 13 amino acids. V lost 5 bases to trimming and J lost 2 bases, with 4 bases between them. Germline V gene lookup returns CDR1 MNHEY and CDR2 SVGEGT. This clonotype was counted between two and nine times. Its antigen is not identified. TCRdb reanalysed the 5' RACE reads using MiXCR and keeps one entry per CDR3 protein. The data show hundreds of thousands of distinct CDR3 sequences, more than 9% seen once. The same specimen was also included in a second study, on yellow fever vaccine responses in identical twins.

Sequenced material: PBMCs. The chain is built from TRBV6-2 or TRBV6-3 and TRBJ2-6; D not certain. This receptor was obtained from a young woman in good health. CDR3 DNA: TGTGCCAGCAGTGGGACTGGGGCCAACGTCCTGACTTTC. Protein sequence: CASSGTGANVLTF.